This T cell receptor (beta chain) is drawn from a study of graft-versus-host responses after intestinal transplantation. Study at large: Recipients had multivisceral, liver-intestinal, or isolated intestinal transplants. All of the recipients had induction that used anti-thymocyte globulin, then tacrolimus and steroids for roughly three years.

As regards this clone: What it binds is unknown. Other DNA sequences from this sample encode an identical CDR3 as well.

Assay: immunoSEQ multiplex PCR; the TCRdb copy retains only in-frame clones and omits some. The repertoire has about 120,000 clones, over 85% of them found once; the top ten carry about 0.11%. CDR1 and CDR2 (germline): GTSNPN, SVGIG (reference sequence). Between the trimmed V and J ends, which lost 0 bases and 5 bases, there was a span of 4 bases. The CDR3 covers 11 residues. Notes on the study in general: After transplant, early declines in HvG clones were associated with peak levels of circulating GvH clones. Recipient bone marrow held GvH clones, some seen earlier in ileum or blood.

Sequencing used unstimulated CD4+ T cells sorted from spleen or lymph node cells, obtained before intestinal transplant. This TCR was sampled from a human donor who received an intestinal transplant. The chain is built from TRBV30 and TRBJ2-5, with D unresolved. The CDR3 bases are TGTGCCTGGAGTGTAGGGGAGACCCAGTACTTC. This gives the protein CAWSVGETQYF.